Reported below is one T cell receptor (beta chain). Per germline, CDR1 LGHNA and CDR2 YSLEER. V lost 0 bases and J lost 2, with 14 bases in between. The CDR3 spans 18 residues. This sample's treatment: some 20 received Ad26.COV2.S at low or high dose, single or two shots; 5 received placebo; per-sample allocation not given. Sampling was performed 63 days after the first vaccine or placebo injection. This entry belongs to a study of Ad26.COV2.S vaccination and SARS-CoV-2 variants. Generated by immunoSEQ multiplex PCR, the TCRdb table keeps only in-frame clones and is missing some. Counted here are around 300,000 clones, 86% occurring once; the ten biggest clones make up roughly 10%.

Source: peripheral blood, taken in a trial of Ad26.COV2.S vaccine versus placebo. The chain joins TRBV4-3 to TRBJ1-6; possible D gene TRBD1, 5 bases. The sequence was obtained from a person between 18 and 65 years old who received the Ad26.COV2.S COVID-19 vaccine or a placebo. CDR3 amino acids: CASSQEAPGVTYNSPLHF. Here the CDR3 DNA reads TGCGCCAGCAGCCAAGAGGCTCCGGGGGTCACCTATAATTCACCCCTCCACTTT.